Included here is one TCR beta chain sequence, with context. The sample originates from a study of neoadjuvant anti-PD-1 for oral cavity cancer. Trimming took 6 bases from V and 4 from J; bases not matched to a gene: 4. The CDR3 has 13 residues. The germline gives CDR1 SNHLY, CDR2 FYNNEI. Only in-frame clones appear in the TCRdb table, and some are missing; sequencing was by immunoSEQ multiplex PCR. This sample yields tens of thousands of clones, of which under 55% are seen a single time; around 40% belongs to the top ten. Described time point: after neoadjuvant nivolumab, at surgical resection. These oral cavity squamous cell carcinomas were HPV-negative and locally advanced.

The origin of this receptor is a person between 40 and 79 years old with oral cavity squamous cell carcinoma. Sample: tumor tissue, taken after nivolumab (anti-PD-1) treatment. V and J are TRBV2 and TRBJ1-1; TRBD1 agrees at 8 bases. DNA for the CDR3: TGTGCCAGCAGGGAAACAGGGGGCACTGAAGCTTTCTTT. Protein: CASRETGGTEAFF. The full variable domain, in which reference TRBV2 and TRBJ1-1 provide the parts outside the CDR3, is EPEVTQTPSHQVTQMGQEVILRCVPISNHLYFYWYRQILGQKVEFLVSFYNNEISEKSEIFDDQFSVERPDGSNFTLKIRSTKLEDSAMYFCASRETGGTEAFFGQGTRLTVV.